The source of this T cell receptor beta chain is a study of Ad26.COV2.S vaccination and SARS-CoV-2 variants. Overall study: A COV1001 Ad26.COV2.S trial-arm participant provided the sample. In the study, Ad26.COV2.S was injected intramuscularly once, or twice 56 days apart.

Remarks on this clone: What it binds is not known.

Points from the study as a whole: Comparability of non-spike TCR breadth was observed across vaccine and placebo recipients.

The sample's treatment: about 20 received Ad26.COV2.S at low or high dose, single or two shots; about 5 received placebo; per-sample allocation not given. Specimen acquisition occurred on day 63 following the initial vaccine or placebo injection. As its vector, the vaccine had Ad26, which expressed Wuhan-strain SARS-CoV-2 spike. Only in-frame clones appear in the TCRdb table, and some are missing; sequencing was by immunoSEQ multiplex PCR. The sample contains 450,000 to 550,000 clones, 80% to 90% of which appear only once. Sample: peripheral blood, taken in a trial of Ad26.COV2.S vaccine versus placebo. The TCR originated in a person aged 18-65 years who received the Ad26.COV2.S COVID-19 vaccine or a placebo.

CDR3 loop: CATSRLRTTNEKLFF. The DNA of the CDR3 is TGTGCCACCAGCAGGTTACGGACAACTAATGAAAAACTGTTTTTT. This chain joins TRBV15 and TRBJ1-4, with unresolved D. The CDR3 contains 15 residues. Trimming took 3 bases from V and 0 from J, leaving 8 bases between them. Germline V gene lookup returns CDR1 LNHNV and CDR2 YYDKDF (reference sequence).